Only a few counts were recorded for the clone carrying this TCR beta chain. Its cognate antigen is unknown. RNA transcripts yielded amplified TCR beta CDR3 regions. Using the HTBI primer set, a first-round RT-PCR was run on the TCR CDR3. TCRdb independently ran MiXCR on the multiplex PCR reads; one entry per CDR3 protein. The data show around 450,000 distinct CDR3 sequences, around 13% seen once. The CDR3 covers 17 residues. The trim removed 0 bases at V and 2 bases at J, leaving 5 bases unmatched. The V gene's germline CDR1 is SGDLS and CDR2 YYNGEE. Uncontrolled infection, other autoimmune disease, pregnancy or lactation excluded patients. The source of the PBMCs was approximately 10 ml of fresh peripheral blood. The data were obtained in a study of T cells in Graves' hyperthyroidism and ophthalmopathy. The study, taken as a whole, reports: In blood, most of the thyroid clonotypes expanded above 0.001 were also present. Stable hyperthyroidism was told apart from ophthalmopathy by a model built on 13 V-J features.

The sequence came from a woman in her late teens or twenties with Graves' hyperthyroidism. Sequencing was carried out using blood. The chain carries TRBV9 and TRBJ2-1; TRBD2 matches at 10 bases. CDR3 sequence (DNA): TGTGCCAGCAGCGTAGAGGCTAGCGGGAGCACCTACAATGAGCAGTTCTTC. The encoded protein is CASSVEASGSTYNEQFF.